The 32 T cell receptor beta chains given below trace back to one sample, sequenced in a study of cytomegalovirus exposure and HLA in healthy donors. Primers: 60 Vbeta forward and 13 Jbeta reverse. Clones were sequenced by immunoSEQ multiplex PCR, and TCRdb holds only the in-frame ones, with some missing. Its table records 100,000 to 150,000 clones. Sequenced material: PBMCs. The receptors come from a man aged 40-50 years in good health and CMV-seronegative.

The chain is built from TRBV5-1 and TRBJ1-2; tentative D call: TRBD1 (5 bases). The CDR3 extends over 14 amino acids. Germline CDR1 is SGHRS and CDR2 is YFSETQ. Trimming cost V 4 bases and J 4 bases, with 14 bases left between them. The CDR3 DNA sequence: TGCGCCAGCAGCCGTCTCGACAGCTCCTATGGCTACACCTTC. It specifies CASSRLDSSYGYTF.

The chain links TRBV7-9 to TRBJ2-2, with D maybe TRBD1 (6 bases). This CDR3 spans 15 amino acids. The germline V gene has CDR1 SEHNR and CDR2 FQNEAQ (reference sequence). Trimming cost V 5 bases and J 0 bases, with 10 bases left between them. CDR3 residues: CASSVEGANTGELFF. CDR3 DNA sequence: TGTGCCAGCAGCGTAGAGGGGGCGAACACCGGGGAGCTGTTTTTT.

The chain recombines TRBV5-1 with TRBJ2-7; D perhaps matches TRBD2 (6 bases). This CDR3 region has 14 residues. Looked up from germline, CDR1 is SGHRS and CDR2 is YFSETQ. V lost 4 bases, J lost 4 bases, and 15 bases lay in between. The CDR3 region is CASSLPSATYEQYF. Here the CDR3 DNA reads TGCGCCAGCAGCCTGCCTAGCGCCACGTACGAGCAGTACTTC.

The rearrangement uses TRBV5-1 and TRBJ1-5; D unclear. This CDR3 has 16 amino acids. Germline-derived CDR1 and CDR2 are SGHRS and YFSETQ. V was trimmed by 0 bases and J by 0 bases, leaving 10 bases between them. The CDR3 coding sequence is TGCGCCAGCAGCTTGGCCCCTCAGTCTAGCAATCAGCCCCAGCATTTT. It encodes CASSLAPQSSNQPQHF.

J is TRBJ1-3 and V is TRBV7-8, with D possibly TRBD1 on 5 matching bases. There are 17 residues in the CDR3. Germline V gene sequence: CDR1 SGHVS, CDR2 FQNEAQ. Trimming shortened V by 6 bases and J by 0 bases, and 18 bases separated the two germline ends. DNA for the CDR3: TGTGCCAGCAGTTACACATACGGACATCGCTCTGGAAACACCATATATTTT. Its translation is CASSYTYGHRSGNTIYF.

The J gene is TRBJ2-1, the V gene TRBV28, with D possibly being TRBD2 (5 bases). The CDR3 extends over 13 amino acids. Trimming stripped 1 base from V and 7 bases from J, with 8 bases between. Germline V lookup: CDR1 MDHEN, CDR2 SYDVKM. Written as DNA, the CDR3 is TGTGCCAGCAGTTTATCGTGGGAGAATGAGCAGTTCTTC. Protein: CASSLSWENEQFF.

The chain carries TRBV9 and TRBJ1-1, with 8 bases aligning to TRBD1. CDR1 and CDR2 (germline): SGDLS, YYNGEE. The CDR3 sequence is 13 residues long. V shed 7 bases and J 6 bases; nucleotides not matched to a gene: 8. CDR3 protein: CASAMDRAAEAFF. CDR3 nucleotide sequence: TGTGCCAGCGCCATGGACAGGGCGGCTGAAGCTTTCTTT.

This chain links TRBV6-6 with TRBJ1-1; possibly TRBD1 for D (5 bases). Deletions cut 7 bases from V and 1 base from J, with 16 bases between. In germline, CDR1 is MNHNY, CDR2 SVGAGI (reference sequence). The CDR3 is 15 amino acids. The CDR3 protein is CASTDTGKGNTEAFF. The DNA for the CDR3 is TGTGCCAGCACCGACACAGGTAAAGGGAACACTGAAGCTTTCTTT.

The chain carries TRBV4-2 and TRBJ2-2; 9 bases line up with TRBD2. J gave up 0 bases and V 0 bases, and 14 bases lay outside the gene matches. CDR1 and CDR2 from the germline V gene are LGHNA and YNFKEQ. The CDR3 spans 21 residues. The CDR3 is CASSQDSLGLATNANTGELFF. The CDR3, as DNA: TGTGCCAGCAGCCAAGATAGTTTAGGACTAGCGACCAACGCGAACACCGGGGAGCTGTTTTTT.

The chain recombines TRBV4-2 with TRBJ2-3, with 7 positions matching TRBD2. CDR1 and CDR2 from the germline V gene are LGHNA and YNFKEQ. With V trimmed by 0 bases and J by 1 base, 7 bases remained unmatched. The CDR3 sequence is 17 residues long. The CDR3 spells CASSQEGSAGGTDTQYF. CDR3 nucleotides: TGTGCCAGCAGCCAAGAGGGGTCGGCGGGAGGCACAGATACGCAGTATTTT.

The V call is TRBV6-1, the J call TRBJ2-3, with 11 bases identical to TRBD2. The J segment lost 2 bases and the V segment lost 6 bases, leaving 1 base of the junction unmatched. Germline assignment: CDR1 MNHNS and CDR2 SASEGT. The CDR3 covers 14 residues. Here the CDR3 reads CASRLAGDTDTQYF. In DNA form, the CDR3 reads TGTGCCAGCAGACTAGCGGGAGACACAGATACGCAGTATTTT.

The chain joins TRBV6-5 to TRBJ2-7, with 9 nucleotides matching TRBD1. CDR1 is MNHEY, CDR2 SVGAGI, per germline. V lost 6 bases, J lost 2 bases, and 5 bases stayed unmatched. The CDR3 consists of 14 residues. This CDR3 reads CASRGQGTAYEQYF. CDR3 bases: TGTGCCAGCAGGGGACAGGGAACGGCCTACGAGCAGTACTTC.

The CDR3 sequence: CAGQGSYYGYTF. CDR3 in DNA: TGTGCCGGACAGGGGAGTTACTATGGCTACACCTTC. This chain uses TRBV30 with TRBJ1-2; TRBD1 matches 9 bases. The CDR3 is made up of 12 amino acids. V lost 8 bases to trimming and J lost 3 bases; unmatched junction nucleotides: 4. Germline CDR1 GTSNPN, CDR2 SVGIG (reference sequence).

The CDR3 protein is CASSYRGFGNQPQHF. CDR3 in DNA: TGTGCCAGCAGCTACAGGGGTTTCGGCAATCAGCCCCAGCATTTT. The genes are TRBV5-5 and TRBJ1-5, with 7 nucleotides matching TRBD1. Trimming cost V 3 bases and J 2 bases; bases outside gene matches: 5. Germline V gives CDR1 SGHKS, CDR2 YYEKEE (reference sequence). This CDR3 contains 15 residues.

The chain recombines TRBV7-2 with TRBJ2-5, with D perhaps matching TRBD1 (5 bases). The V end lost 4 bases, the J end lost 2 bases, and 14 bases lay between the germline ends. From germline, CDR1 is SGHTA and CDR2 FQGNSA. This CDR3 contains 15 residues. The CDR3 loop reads CASSSTAGKQETQYF. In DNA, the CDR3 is TGTGCCAGCAGCTCCACAGCAGGGAAGCAAGAGACCCAGTACTTC.

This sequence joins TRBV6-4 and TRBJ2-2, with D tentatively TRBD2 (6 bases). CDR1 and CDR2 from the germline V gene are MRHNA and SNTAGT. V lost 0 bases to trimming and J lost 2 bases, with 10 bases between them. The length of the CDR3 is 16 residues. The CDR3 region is CASSDSGTFNTGELFF. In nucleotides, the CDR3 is TGTGCCAGCAGTGACTCCGGGACTTTTAACACCGGGGAGCTGTTTTTT.

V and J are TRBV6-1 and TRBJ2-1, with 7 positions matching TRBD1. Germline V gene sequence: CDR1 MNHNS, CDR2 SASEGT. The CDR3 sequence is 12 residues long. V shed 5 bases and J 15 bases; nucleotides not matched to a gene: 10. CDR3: CASSSVGDRMFF. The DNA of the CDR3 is TGTGCCAGCAGTTCCGTAGGGGACAGAATGTTCTTC.

The CDR3 DNA follows: TGTGCCAGCAGGGCCTACGAGGGGGCCACCTCCAACACTGAAGCTTTCTTT. Its translation is CASRAYEGATSNTEAFF. J is TRBJ1-1 and V is TRBV11-3; 7 positions match TRBD1. Trimming at V came to 6 bases and at J to 2 bases, leaving 15 bases not matched to a gene. The CDR3 runs to 17 residues. The germline gives CDR1 SGHNT, CDR2 YENEEA.

CDR3 loop: CASSYQPTDTGELFF. The CDR3 DNA reads TGTGCCAGCAGCTATCAACCGACTGACACCGGGGAGCTGTTTTTT. This chain links TRBV7-6 with TRBJ2-2, with unresolved D. CDR1 SGHVS and CDR2 FNYEAQ come from the germline V gene. The V end was cut by 4 bases, the J end by 3 bases, with 12 bases between. This CDR3 contains 15 residues.

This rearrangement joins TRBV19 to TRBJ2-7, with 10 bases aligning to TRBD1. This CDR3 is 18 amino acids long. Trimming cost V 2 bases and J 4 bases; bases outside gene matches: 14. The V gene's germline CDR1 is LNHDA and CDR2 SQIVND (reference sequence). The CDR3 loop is CASSIKGDLGTGAYEQYF. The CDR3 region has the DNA TGTGCCAGTAGTATAAAGGGGGATCTTGGGACAGGGGCTTACGAGCAGTACTTC.

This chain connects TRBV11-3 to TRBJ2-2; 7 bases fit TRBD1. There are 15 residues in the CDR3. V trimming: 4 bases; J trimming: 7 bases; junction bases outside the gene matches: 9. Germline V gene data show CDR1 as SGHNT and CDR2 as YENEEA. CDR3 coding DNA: TGTGCCAGCAGCTCCCCGACAGGGACAGTCGGGGAGCTGTTTTTT. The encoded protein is CASSSPTGTVGELFF.

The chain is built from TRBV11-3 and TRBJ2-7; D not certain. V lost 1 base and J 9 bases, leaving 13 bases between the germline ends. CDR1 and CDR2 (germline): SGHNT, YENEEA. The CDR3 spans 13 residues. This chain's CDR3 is CASSLGPMAVQYF. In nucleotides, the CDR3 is TGTGCCAGCAGCTTAGGCCCAATGGCGGTGCAGTACTTC.

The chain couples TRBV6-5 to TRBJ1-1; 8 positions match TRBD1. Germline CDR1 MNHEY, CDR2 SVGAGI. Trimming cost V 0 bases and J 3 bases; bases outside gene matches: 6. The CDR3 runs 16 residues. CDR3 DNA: TGTGCCAGCAGTTACTCGTACACGACAGGGGACACTGAAGCTTTCTTT. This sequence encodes CASSYSYTTGDTEAFF.

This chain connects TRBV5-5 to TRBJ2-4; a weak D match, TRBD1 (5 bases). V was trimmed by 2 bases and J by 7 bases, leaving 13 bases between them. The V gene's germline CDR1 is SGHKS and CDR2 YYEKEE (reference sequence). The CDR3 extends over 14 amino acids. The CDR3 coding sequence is TGTGCCAGCAGCTTTAGGGTCCAGGGCAACATTCAGTACTTC. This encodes CASSFRVQGNIQYF.

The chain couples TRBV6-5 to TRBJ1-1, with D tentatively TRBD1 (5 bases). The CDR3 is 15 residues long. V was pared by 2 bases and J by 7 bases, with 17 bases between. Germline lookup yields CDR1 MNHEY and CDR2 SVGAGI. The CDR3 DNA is TGTGCCAGCAGTTACCCCGGCCCAGGGCGCAATGAAGCTTTCTTT. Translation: CASSYPGPGRNEAFF.

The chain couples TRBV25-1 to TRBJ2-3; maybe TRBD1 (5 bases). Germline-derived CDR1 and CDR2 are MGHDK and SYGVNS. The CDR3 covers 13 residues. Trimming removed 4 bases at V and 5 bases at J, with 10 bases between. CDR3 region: CASSVRDGDTQYF. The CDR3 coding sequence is TGTGCCAGCAGTGTCAGGGATGGAGATACGCAGTATTTT.

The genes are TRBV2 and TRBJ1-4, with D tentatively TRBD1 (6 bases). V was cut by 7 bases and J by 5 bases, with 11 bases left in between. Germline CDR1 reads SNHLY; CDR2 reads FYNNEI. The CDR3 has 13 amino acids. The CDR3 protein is CASTRGLNEKLFF. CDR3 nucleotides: TGTGCCAGCACCAGGGGCTTGAATGAAAAACTGTTTTTT. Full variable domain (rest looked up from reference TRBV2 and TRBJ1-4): EPEVTQTPSHQVTQMGQEVILRCVPISNHLYFYWYRQILGQKVEFLVSFYNNEISEKSEIFDDQFSVERPDGSNFTLKIRSTKLEDSAMYFCASTRGLNEKLFFGSGTQLSVL.

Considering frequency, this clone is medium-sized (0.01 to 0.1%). The CDR3 here is CASSQQDLEAFF. The CDR3, as DNA: TGTGCCAGCAGCCAACAGGATTTAGAAGCTTTCTTT. V is TRBV7-9 and J is TRBJ1-1, with D perhaps matching TRBD1 (5 bases). This CDR3 region has 12 residues. Germline V gene data show CDR1 as SEHNR and CDR2 as FQNEAQ (reference sequence). V lost 5 bases and J lost 8, with 12 bases in between.

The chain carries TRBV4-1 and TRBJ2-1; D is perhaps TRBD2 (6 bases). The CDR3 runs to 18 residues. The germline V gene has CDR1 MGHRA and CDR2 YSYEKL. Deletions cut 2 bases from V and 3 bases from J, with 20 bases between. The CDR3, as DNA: TGCGCCAGCAGCCAACTACAGTCCGCGGGACGGGACTACAATGAGCAGTTCTTC. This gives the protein CASSQLQSAGRDYNEQFF.

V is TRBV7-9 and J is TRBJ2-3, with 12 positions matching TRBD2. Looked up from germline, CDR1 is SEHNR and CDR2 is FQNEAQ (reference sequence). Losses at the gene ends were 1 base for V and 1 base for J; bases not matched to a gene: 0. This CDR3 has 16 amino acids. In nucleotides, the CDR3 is TGTGCCAGCAGCTTAGGACTAGCGGGAGGCACAGATACGCAGTATTTT. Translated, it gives CASSLGLAGGTDTQYF.

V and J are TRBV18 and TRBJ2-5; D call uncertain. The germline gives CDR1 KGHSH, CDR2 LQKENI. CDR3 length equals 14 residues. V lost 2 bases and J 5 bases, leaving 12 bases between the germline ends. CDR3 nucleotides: TGTGCCAGCTCACCAATGGTTGGAGCGGAGACCCAGTACTTC. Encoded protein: CASSPMVGAETQYF.

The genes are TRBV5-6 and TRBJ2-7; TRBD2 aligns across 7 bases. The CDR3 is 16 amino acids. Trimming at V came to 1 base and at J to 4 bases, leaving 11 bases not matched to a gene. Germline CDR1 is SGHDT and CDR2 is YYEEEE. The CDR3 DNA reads TGTGCCAGCAGCTTGCTCTCTAGGCGGGAGCGTTACGAGCAGTACTTC. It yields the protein CASSLLSRRERYEQYF. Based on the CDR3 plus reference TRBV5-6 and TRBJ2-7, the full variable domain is DAGVTQSPTHLIKTRGQQVTLRCSPKSGHDTVSWYQQALGQGPQFIFQYYEEEERQRGNFPDRFSGHQFPNYSSELNVNALLLGDSALYLCASSLLSRRERYEQYFGPGTRLTVT.